This T cell receptor (beta chain) was recovered during a study of T cells after yellow fever vaccination. Overall study: Preparation of fractions with low cell numbers was performed using SMART-Seq v4 Ultra Low Input.

Germline-derived CDR1 and CDR2 are LNHNV and YYDKDF (reference sequence). Trimming removed 5 bases from V and 1 base from J, with 21 bases in between. The CDR3 is made up of 17 amino acids. Conversion of TCR transcripts into cDNA relied on 5'RACE template switching, which added a universal primer site and UMIs. TCRdb reprocessed the 5' RACE reads with MiXCR, giving one entry per CDR3 protein. Seen here are over 300,000 distinct CDR3 sequences, roughly 4% observed once, and the top ten hold less than 25%. This clonotype was detected ten times or more. As yet, its antigen is unknown. Study findings and constraints: After the booster, over 95% of CD4 and about nine tenths of CD8 primary-response clones were re-detected. Researchers report a weaker secondary response that nonetheless peaked faster, day 5 versus 15.

The source is a man between 18 and 29 years old who received the YFV17D yellow fever vaccine. This chain uses TRBV15 with TRBJ2-7; D tentatively fits TRBD1 or TRBD2 (5 bases each). The sequencing used PBMCs, collected on the day of the yellow fever booster vaccination. CDR3 in amino acids: CATSDYVRDGASYEQYF. As DNA, the CDR3 is TGTGCCACCAGCGACTACGTCAGGGACGGGGCTTCCTACGAGCAGTACTTC.